The 19 T cell receptor beta chains presented below share a single source sample, sequenced in a study of blood T cell repertoires in COVID-19. TCRdb keeps only in-frame clones here, not all; method: immunoSEQ multiplex PCR. Among 250,000 to 300,000 clones, approximately 91% were seen once, and the ten largest hold 2.3%. Material: PBMCs or T cells enriched from blood (not recorded which). The source is a middle-aged woman with acute COVID-19.

The rearrangement links TRBV2 to TRBJ1-6; no definite D call. Trimming pared 5 bases from V and 7 bases from J, leaving 18 bases between. The CDR3 totals 16 residues. Germline V gene lookup returns CDR1 SNHLY and CDR2 FYNNEI. The CDR3 coding sequence is TGTGCCAGCAGTTCCTCCTATTTACGCTCGAATTCACCCCTCCACTTT. Translation gives CASSSSYLRSNSPLHF.

The chain is built from TRBV5-1 and TRBJ2-7; D is perhaps TRBD1 (6 bases). CDR1 SGHRS and CDR2 YFSETQ come from the germline V gene. The V end was cut by 5 bases, the J end by 0 bases, with 15 bases between. CDR3 length: 15 residues. DNA of the CDR3: TGCGCCAGCAGACCCCAGACAGGCAGCTCCTACGAGCAGTACTTC. It translates to CASRPQTGSSYEQYF.

The chain has TRBV9 and TRBJ2-2, with TRBD2 matching 15 bases. Germline lookup yields CDR1 SGDLS and CDR2 YYNGEE. The J segment lost 4 bases and the V segment lost 3 bases, leaving 13 bases of the junction unmatched. CDR3 size: 20 residues. CDR3 coding DNA: TGTGCCAGCAGCGAGGGACAGCCGGGACTAGCGGGAGGACTCACCGGGGAGCTGTTTTTT. Translation gives CASSEGQPGLAGGLTGELFF.

The chain joins TRBV25-1 to TRBJ2-5, with TRBD2 matching over 7 bases. With 5 bases clipped from V and 7 bases from J, the junction kept 7 bases outside the gene matches. In germline, CDR1 is MGHDK, CDR2 SYGVNS. The CDR3 loop spans 13 amino acids. The CDR3 here is CASSWGEGTTQYF. The CDR3 DNA reads TGTGCCAGCAGTTGGGGGGAGGGGACGACCCAGTACTTC.

The chain has TRBV18 and TRBJ1-1; D unclear. Between the trimmed V and J ends, which lost 8 bases and 0 bases, there was a span of 7 bases. CDR1 is KGHSH, CDR2 LQKENI, per germline. The CDR3 is made up of 12 amino acids. The DNA of the CDR3 is TGTGCCAGCCTGCGGATGAACACTGAAGCTTTCTTT. Encoded protein: CASLRMNTEAFF.

The chain is built from TRBV27 and TRBJ1-2, with TRBD1 as a possible D gene (6 bases). Germline V gives CDR1 MNHEY, CDR2 SMNVEV (reference sequence). V lost 0 bases and J lost 10, with 24 bases in between. The CDR3 runs to 17 residues. Here the CDR3 DNA reads TGTGCCAGCAGTTTATCGATTGCCCCGGGCGCAGGGGCAGACTACACCTTC. Translated, it gives CASSLSIAPGAGADYTF.

CDR3 nucleotides: TGCGCCAGCAGCCAAGACGGGCCAGCGGGAGGGCCTAAGGAGCAGTTCTTC. Amino acid sequence: CASSQDGPAGGPKEQFF. The V call is TRBV4-3, the J call TRBJ2-1; 10 bases are shared with TRBD2. Trimming at V came to 0 bases and at J to 10 bases, leaving 12 bases not matched to a gene. The germline V gene has CDR1 LGHNA and CDR2 YSLEER. The length of the CDR3 is 17 residues.

This clone was seen only once. The chain carries TRBV9 and TRBJ1-1; possible D gene TRBD1, 5 bases. Germline-derived CDR1 and CDR2 are SGDLS and YYNGEE. There are 16 residues in the CDR3. The V end lost 4 bases, the J end lost 1 base, and 17 bases lay between the germline ends. The CDR3, as DNA: TGTGCCAGCAGCCCCCTCGAGGGCGGGGCGAACACTGAAGCTTTCTTT. Translating it yields CASSPLEGGANTEAFF. The full variable domain, rest sourced from reference TRBV9 and TRBJ1-1, is DSGVTQTPKHLITATGQRVTLRCSPRSGDLSVYWYQQSLDQGLQFLIQYYNGEERAKGNILERFSAQQFPDLHSELNLSSLELGDSALYFCASSPLEGGANTEAFFGQGTRLTVV.

The J gene is TRBJ2-1, the V gene TRBV6-2 or TRBV6-3; 10 bases are a match to TRBD1. The CDR3 totals 14 residues. Looked up from germline, CDR1 is MNHEY and CDR2 is SVGEGT. Trimming at V came to 6 bases and at J to 7 bases, leaving 6 bases not matched to a gene. The CDR3 loop is CASSQDRGINEQFF. In DNA, the CDR3 is TGTGCCAGCAGCCAGGACAGGGGGATTAATGAGCAGTTCTTC.

The rearrangement uses TRBV28 and TRBJ1-1, with 7 bases that match TRBD1. Germline trimming cut 4 bases from V and 0 bases from J; bases unmatched to any gene: 8. Germline V CDR1 and CDR2: MDHEN, SYDVKM. The CDR3 extends over 16 amino acids. The CDR3 loop is CASSSGGRGMNTEAFF. CDR3 coding DNA: TGTGCCAGCAGTTCAGGGGGGCGGGGCATGAACACTGAAGCTTTCTTT.

The chain couples TRBV5-1 to TRBJ2-5, with TRBD2 matching 13 bases. Trimming cost V 0 bases and J 0 bases; bases outside gene matches: 2. Germline lookup yields CDR1 SGHRS and CDR2 YFSETQ. The CDR3 loop spans 17 amino acids. CDR3 residues: CASSLGGLAGNQETQYF. In nucleotides, the CDR3 is TGCGCCAGCAGCTTGGGGGGACTAGCGGGGAACCAAGAGACCCAGTACTTC.

The CDR3 loop reads CASSSGQGINTGELFF. CDR3 DNA: TGTGCCAGCAGCTCGGGACAGGGGATTAACACCGGGGAGCTGTTTTTT. The chain has TRBV5-5 and TRBJ2-2; TRBD1 matches 10 bases. With 3 bases clipped from V and 2 bases from J, the junction kept 4 bases outside the gene matches. There are 16 residues in the CDR3. CDR1 SGHKS and CDR2 YYEKEE come from the germline V gene (reference sequence).

V usage is TRBV1 and J usage is TRBJ2-5; the D call in the table, TRBD1, was not verified against the DNA. TRBV1 is described as a pseudogene. The CDR3 covers 15 residues. The CDR3, as DNA: TGCACCAGCACTCCCGCGACAGGGGCCCAAGAGACCCAGTACTTC. It translates to CTSTPATGAQETQYF.

CDR3 coding DNA: TGTGCCAGCAGCTTAGGGAATCCGGGACTCCAAGAGACCCAGTACTTC. Protein sequence: CASSLGNPGLQETQYF. The chain is built from TRBV7-2 and TRBJ2-5; D might be TRBD2 (6 bases). V shed 1 base and J shed 1 base, with 13 bases lying between them. The CDR3 is 16 residues long. Per the germline V gene, CDR1 is SGHTA and CDR2 is FQGNSA.

This sequence joins TRBV2 and TRBJ1-2, with unresolved D. V was trimmed by 0 bases and J by 8 bases, leaving 16 bases between them. The CDR3 is made up of 15 amino acids. Per germline, CDR1 SNHLY and CDR2 FYNNEI. The CDR3 is CASSEALRTGGGYTF. The DNA for the CDR3 is TGTGCCAGCAGTGAAGCGCTTCGGACGGGAGGCGGCTACACCTTC.

This chain uses TRBV11-2 with TRBJ2-7; 10 bases are shared with TRBD1. CDR1 is SGHAT and CDR2 is FQNNGV in the germline V gene. V gave up 4 bases and J gave up 5 bases; unmatched junction bases: 8. The length of the CDR3 is 15 residues. In nucleotides, the CDR3 is TGTGCCAGCAGCTCCCTCCGGGACAGGGGTAACGAGCAGTACTTC. This translates into CASSSLRDRGNEQYF.

The chain links TRBV30 to TRBJ2-3, with 8 bases that match TRBD2. This CDR3 contains 18 residues. The germline V gene encodes CDR1 GTSNPN and CDR2 SVGIG (reference sequence). Unmatched junction bases numbered 16, after V lost 1 base and J lost 4 bases. CDR3 in amino acids: CAWSGVREGPWVSDTQYF. Written as DNA, the CDR3 is TGTGCCTGGAGTGGAGTACGGGAGGGGCCATGGGTCTCAGATACGCAGTATTTT. The full variable domain, with the rest looked up from reference TRBV30 and TRBJ2-3, is SQTIHQWPATLVQPVGSPLSLECTVEGTSNPNLYWYRQAAGRGLQLLFYSVGIGQISSEVPQNLSASRPQDRQFILSSKKLLLSDSGFYLCAWSGVREGPWVSDTQYFGPGTRLTVL.

V and J are TRBV29-1 and TRBJ1-2; D remains unclear. The length of the CDR3 is 13 residues. V was shortened by 2 bases and J by 0 bases, with 7 bases between the two germline ends. The germline V gene encodes CDR1 SQVTM and CDR2 ANQGSEA. The CDR3 DNA reads as TGCAGCGTTGAACCACCTACTAACTATGGCTACACCTTC. It codes for CSVEPPTNYGYTF.

The rearrangement links TRBV15 to TRBJ2-3; no clear D. Trimming pared 0 bases from V and 5 bases from J, leaving 3 bases between. Germline V gene data show CDR1 as LNHNV and CDR2 as YYDKDF (reference sequence). The CDR3 has 12 residues. The CDR3 nucleotides read TGTGCCACCAGCAGAGATCAAGATACGCAGTATTTT. It specifies CATSRDQDTQYF.